This entry is about one T cell receptor beta chain. Its recognized antigen is unknown. Qualities for individual bases were not recorded, and no much larger clone is one base off. TCRbeta CDR3 regions were amplified from genomic DNA using the immunoSEQ Assay, a bias-controlled multiplex PCR. In the authors' own workflow: The number of nucleated cells in each sample was estimated by amplification of reference gene primers within the assay. To quantify the absolute abundance of each unique TCRbeta CDR3 rearrangement, sequence reads were collapsed and filtered. Productive Simpson clonality was computed per sample as the square root of Simpson's diversity index over productive rearrangements. In TCRdb, the immuneACCESS table is reduced to in-frame sequences with V and J assigned. These tables do not hold every clone; where another copy was compared, an unresolved V gene accounts for under half, and the others remain unexplained. From that table come the V and J calls and clone size; the DNA was used to work out D and trimming. The sample data list some 16,000 clones, and more than 85% of these were observed just once. Clones ranked in the top ten supply under 15% of the sample.

The sample comes from a study of blood T cell repertoires in COVID-19 (dated by TCRdb to the early 2020s). Study-wide context: Collaborator samples came from the United States, Italy and Spain and covered acute and convalescent phases of COVID-19. The prospective study material was composed of cDNA or gDNA derived from T cells, B-cell-depleted T cells, or PBMCs. Subjects who had been exposed to COVID-19, were actively infected with it, or had recovered from it provided the deeply sampled blood TCRbeta repertoires that made up the dataset. The repertoires were made available in a free public database intended to serve as a resource for research on the immune response to SARS-CoV-2. The samples were drawn from two sources: the first 160 participants of the ongoing ImmuneRACE study, and over 1,000 subjects contributed by 6 global collaborators. Sample metadata almost always included a de-identified subject ID, COVID-19 status, age in years and sex. Where available, HLA class I and class II types were taken from metadata supplied by the sample provider and were not determined by assay-based typing. Findings and caveats that apply to the study as a whole: Clinical and demographic metadata were provided uncurated, with the amount varying by source and participant.

Trimming accounts for 5 bases at V and 4 bases at J, while the number of junction bases matched to no gene is 6. The CDR3 holds 14 amino acids from the cysteine to the phenylalanine. The read is trimmed to its CDR3 DNA, 42 bases read in frame from base 1. CDR1 is given as SGHTA and CDR2 as FQGTGA, both from the germline V gene. Collaborating institutions collected whole blood in K2EDTA tubes following their own protocols. For TCRbeta analysis, collaborator samples were shipped as frozen whole blood, as isolated PBMCs, or as DNA extracted from either sample type. This sequence uses TRBV7-3 and TRBJ2-3, with 7 middle bases fitting TRBD2. This TCR was recovered from a human donor in a cohort sampled during active COVID-19. The sample taken for sequencing was peripheral blood. The CDR3 region reads CASSPPGGADTQYF. The DNA reads as follows: TGTGCCAGCAGCCCTCCTGGGGGGGCAGATACGCAGTATTTT. The full variable domain, completed from the reference TRBV7-3 and TRBJ2-3 proteins outside the CDR3, reads GAGVSQTPSNKVTEKGKYVELRCDPISGHTALYWYRQSLGQGPEFLIYFQGTGAADDSGLPNDRFFAVRPEGSVSTLKIQRTERGDSAVYLCASSPPGGADTQYFGPGTRLTVL.